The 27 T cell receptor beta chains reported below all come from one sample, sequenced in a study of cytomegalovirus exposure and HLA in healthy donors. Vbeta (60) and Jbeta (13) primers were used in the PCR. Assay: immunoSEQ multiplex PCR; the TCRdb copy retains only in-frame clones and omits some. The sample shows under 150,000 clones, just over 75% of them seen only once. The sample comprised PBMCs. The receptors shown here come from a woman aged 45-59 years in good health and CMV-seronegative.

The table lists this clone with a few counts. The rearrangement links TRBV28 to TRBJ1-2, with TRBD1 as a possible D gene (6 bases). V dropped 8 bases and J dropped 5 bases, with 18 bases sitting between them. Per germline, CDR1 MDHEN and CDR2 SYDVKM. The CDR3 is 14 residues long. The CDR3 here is CASQPLSQGYGYTF. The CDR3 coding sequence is TGTGCCAGCCAACCCTTATCTCAGGGGTATGGCTACACCTTC.

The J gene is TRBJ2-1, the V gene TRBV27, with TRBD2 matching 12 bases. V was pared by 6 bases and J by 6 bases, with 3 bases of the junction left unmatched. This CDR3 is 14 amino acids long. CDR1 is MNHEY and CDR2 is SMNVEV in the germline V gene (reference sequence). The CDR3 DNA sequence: TGTGCCAGCAGGGCTAGCGGGAGGGCCAATGAGCAGTTCTTC. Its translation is CASRASGRANEQFF.

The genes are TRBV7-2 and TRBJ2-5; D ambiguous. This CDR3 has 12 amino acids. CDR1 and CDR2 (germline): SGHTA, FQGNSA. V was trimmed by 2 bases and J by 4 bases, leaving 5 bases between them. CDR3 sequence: CASSLYRETQYF. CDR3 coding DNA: TGTGCCAGCAGCTTATATCGAGAGACCCAGTACTTC.

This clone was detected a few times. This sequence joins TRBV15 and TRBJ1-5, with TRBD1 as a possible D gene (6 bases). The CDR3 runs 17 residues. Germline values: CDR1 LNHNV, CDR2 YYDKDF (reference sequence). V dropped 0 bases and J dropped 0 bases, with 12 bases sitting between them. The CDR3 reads CATSRDTWTDSNQPQHF. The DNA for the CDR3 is TGTGCCACCAGCAGAGATACATGGACAGATAGCAATCAGCCCCAGCATTTT. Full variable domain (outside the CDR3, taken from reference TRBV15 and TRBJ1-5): DAMVIQNPRYQVTQFGKPVTLSCSQTLNHNVMYWYQQKSSQAPKLLFHYYDKDFNNEADTPDNFQSRRPNTSFCFLDIRSPGLGDTAMYLCATSRDTWTDSNQPQHFGDGTRLSIL.

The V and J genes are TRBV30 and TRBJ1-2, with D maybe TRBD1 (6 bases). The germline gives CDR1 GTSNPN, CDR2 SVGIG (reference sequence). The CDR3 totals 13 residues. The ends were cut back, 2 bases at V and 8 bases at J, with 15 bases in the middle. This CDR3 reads CAWSQGGARGYTF. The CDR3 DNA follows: TGTGCCTGGAGTCAAGGGGGGGCGCGGGGCTACACCTTC. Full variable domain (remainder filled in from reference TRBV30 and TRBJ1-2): SQTIHQWPATLVQPVGSPLSLECTVEGTSNPNLYWYRQAAGRGLQLLFYSVGIGQISSEVPQNLSASRPQDRQFILSSKKLLLSDSGFYLCAWSQGGARGYTFGSGTRLTVV.

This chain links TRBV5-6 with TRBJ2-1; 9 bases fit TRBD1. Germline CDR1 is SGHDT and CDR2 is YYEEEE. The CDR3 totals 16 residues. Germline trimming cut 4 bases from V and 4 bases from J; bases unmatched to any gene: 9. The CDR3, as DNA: TGTGCCAGCAGCCCGGACAGGGGTCGGGGATACAATGAGCAGTTCTTC. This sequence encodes CASSPDRGRGYNEQFF.

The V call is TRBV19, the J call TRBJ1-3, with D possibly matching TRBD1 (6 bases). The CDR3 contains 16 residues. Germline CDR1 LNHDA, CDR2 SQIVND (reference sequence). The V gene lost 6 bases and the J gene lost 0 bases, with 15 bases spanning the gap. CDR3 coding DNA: TGTGCCAGTAGAACAACCGGGACATTCTCTGGAAACACCATATATTTT. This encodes CASRTTGTFSGNTIYF.

The CDR3 DNA sequence: TGTGCCCGCTCCTTCGGTACTGAAGCTTTCTTT. It codes for CARSFGTEAFF. The chain couples TRBV30 to TRBJ1-1; D unclear. The CDR3 length is 11 residues. Trimming shortened V by 8 bases and J by 5 bases, and 12 bases separated the two germline ends. Germline loops: CDR1 GTSNPN, CDR2 SVGIG (reference sequence). The full variable domain, completed using reference TRBV30 and TRBJ1-1, is SQTIHQWPATLVQPVGSPLSLECTVEGTSNPNLYWYRQAAGRGLQLLFYSVGIGQISSEVPQNLSASRPQDRQFILSSKKLLLSDSGFYLCARSFGTEAFFGQGTRLTVV.

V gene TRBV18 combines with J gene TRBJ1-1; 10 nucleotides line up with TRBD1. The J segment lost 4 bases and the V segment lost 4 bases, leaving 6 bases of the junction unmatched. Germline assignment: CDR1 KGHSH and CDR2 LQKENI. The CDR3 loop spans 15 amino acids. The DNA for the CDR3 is TGTGCCAGCTCACGTGACAGGGGGCAGGGCACTGAAGCTTTCTTT. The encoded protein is CASSRDRGQGTEAFF.

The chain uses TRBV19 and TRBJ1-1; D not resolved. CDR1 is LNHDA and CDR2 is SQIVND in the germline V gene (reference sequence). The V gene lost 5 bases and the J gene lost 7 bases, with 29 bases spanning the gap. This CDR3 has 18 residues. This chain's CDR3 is CASSPPGVAPRSYGEAFF. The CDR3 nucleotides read TGTGCCAGTAGTCCCCCAGGTGTGGCCCCCCGGTCTTATGGTGAAGCTTTCTTT. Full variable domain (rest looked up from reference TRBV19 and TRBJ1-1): DGGITQSPKYLFRKEGQNVTLSCEQNLNHDAMYWYRQDPGQGLRLIYYSQIVNDFQKGDIAEGYSVSREKKESFPLTVTSAQKNPTAFYLCASSPPGVAPRSYGEAFFGQGTRLTVV.

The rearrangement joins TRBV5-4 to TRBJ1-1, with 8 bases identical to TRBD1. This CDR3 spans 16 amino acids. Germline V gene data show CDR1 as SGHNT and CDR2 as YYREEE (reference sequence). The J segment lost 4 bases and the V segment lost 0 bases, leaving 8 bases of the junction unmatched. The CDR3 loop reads CASSLGGPGGGTEAFF. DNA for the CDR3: TGTGCCAGCAGCTTGGGCGGGCCAGGGGGCGGCACTGAAGCTTTCTTT.

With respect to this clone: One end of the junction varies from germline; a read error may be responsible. This chain's CDR3 is CATSTGANEQFF. In DNA form, the CDR3 reads TGTGCCACCAGTACAGGGGCCAATGAGCAGTTCTTC. The chain couples TRBV10-3 to TRBJ2-1; 7 bases match TRBD1. CDR1 and CDR2 (germline): ENHRY, SYGVKD. There are 12 residues in the CDR3.

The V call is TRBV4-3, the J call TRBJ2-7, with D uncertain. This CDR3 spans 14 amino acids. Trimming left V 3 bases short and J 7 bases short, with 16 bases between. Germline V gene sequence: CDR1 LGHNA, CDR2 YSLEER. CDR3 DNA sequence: TGCGCCAGCAGCCAGAACGCGACTTCGAGAGAGCAGTACGTC. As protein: CASSQNATSREQYV.

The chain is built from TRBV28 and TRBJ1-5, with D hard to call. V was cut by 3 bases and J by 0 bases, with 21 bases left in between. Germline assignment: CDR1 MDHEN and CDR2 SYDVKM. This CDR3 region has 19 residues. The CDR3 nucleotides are TGTGCCAGCAGTTTTAAGAGGGAAGAACAGAGTTATAGCAATCAGCCCCAGCATTTT. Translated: CASSFKREEQSYSNQPQHF.

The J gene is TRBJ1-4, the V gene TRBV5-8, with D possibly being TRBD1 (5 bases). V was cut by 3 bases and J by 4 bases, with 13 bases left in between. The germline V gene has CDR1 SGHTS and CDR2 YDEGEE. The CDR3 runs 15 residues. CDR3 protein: CASSSGRQSNEKLFF. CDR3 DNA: TGTGCCAGCAGCTCGGGCAGACAGAGTAATGAAAAACTGTTTTTT.

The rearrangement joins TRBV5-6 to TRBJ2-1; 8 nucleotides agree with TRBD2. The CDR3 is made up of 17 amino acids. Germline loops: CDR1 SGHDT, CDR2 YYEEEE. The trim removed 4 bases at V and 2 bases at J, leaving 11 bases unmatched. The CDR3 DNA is TGTGCCAGCAGCCCGATGGGAGCGGGAGTCGCCTACAATGAGCAGTTCTTC. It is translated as CASSPMGAGVAYNEQFF.

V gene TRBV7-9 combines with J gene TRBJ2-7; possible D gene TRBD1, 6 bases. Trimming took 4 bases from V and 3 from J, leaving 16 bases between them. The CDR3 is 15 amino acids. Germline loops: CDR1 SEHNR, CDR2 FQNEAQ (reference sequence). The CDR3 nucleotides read TGTGCCAGCAGCTCAAGGACAGTAAAACACTACGAGCAGTACTTC. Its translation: CASSSRTVKHYEQYF.

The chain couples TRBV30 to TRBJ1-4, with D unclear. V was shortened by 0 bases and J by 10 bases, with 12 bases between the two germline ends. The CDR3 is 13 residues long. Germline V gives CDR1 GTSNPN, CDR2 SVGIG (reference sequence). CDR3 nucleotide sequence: TGTGCCTGGAGTGTAAGGCGAGAGGGAAAACTGTTTTTT. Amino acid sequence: CAWSVRREGKLFF.

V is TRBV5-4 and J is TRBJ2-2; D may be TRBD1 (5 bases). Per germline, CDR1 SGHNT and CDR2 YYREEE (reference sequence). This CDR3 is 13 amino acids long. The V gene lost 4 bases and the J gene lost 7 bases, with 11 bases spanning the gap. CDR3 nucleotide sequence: TGTGCCAGCAGCCCTAACGACAGCGGGGAGCTGTTTTTT. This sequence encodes CASSPNDSGELFF.

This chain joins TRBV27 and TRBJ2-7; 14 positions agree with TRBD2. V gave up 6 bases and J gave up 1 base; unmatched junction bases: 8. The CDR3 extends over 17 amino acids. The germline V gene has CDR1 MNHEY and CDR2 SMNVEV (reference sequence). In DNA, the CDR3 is TGTGCCAGCAGCAGGGGGACTAGCGGGAGTTCGTCCTACGAGCAGTACTTC. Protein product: CASSRGTSGSSSYEQYF.

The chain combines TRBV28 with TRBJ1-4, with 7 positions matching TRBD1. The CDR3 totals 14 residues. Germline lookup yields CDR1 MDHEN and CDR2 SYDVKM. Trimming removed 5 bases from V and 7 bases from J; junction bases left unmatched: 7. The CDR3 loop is CASSTGTASEKLFF. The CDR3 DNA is TGTGCCAGCAGTACGGGGACAGCCAGTGAAAAACTGTTTTTT.

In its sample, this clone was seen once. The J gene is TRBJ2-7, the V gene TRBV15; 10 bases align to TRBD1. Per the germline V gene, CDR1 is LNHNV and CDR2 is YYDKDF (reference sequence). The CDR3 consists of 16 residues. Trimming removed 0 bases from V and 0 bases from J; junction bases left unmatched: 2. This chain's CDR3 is CATSRETGGYSYEQYF. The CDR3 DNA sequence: TGTGCCACCAGCAGAGAGACAGGGGGCTACTCCTACGAGCAGTACTTC.

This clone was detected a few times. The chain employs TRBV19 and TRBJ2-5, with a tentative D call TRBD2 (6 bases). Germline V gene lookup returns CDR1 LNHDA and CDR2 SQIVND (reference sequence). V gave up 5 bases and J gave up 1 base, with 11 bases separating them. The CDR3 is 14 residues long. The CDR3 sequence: CASSGEAPQETQYF. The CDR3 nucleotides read TGTGCCAGTAGTGGGGAGGCCCCCCAAGAGACCCAGTACTTC.

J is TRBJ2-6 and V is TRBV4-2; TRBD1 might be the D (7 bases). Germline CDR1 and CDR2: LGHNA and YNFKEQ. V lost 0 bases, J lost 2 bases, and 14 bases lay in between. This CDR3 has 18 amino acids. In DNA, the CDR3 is TGTGCCAGCAGCCAAGATCTAGGCAGGGGGGCTGGGGCCAACGTCCTGACTTTC. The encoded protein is CASSQDLGRGAGANVLTF.

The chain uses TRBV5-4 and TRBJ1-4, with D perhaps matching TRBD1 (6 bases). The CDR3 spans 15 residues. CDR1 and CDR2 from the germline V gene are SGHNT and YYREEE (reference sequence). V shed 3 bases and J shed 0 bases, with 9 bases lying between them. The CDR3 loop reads CASSSGQTTNEKLFF. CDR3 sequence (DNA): TGTGCCAGCAGCTCAGGACAGACAACTAATGAAAAACTGTTTTTT.

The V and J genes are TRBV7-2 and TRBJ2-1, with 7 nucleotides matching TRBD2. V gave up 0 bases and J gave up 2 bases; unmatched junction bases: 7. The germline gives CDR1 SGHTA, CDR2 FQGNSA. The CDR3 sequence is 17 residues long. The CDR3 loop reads CASSLAQLAITYNEQFF. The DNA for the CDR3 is TGTGCCAGCAGCTTAGCGCAACTAGCGATAACCTACAATGAGCAGTTCTTC.

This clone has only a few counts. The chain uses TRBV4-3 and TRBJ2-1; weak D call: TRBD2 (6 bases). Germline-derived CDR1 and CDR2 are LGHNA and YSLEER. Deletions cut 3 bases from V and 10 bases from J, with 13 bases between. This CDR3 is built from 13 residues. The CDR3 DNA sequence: TGCGCCAGCAGCCATTCTAGCGCAGGGGAGCAGTTCTTC. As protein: CASSHSSAGEQFF.